The 20 T cell receptor beta chains listed next were all sequenced from one sample in a study of shared clonotypes between healthy human individuals. CD45RO-negative, CCR7-positively selected cells formed the naive CD8 fraction, excluding terminally differentiated effector memory CD45RA+ cells. Assay: immunoSEQ multiplex PCR; the TCRdb copy retains only in-frame clones and omits some. Of approximately 2,000,000 clones in the sample, around 95% were seen once. Material: naive CD8+ T cells from PBMCs. These TCRs come from a man younger than 30 in good health. Some clones in this sample may be carry-over from other donors' samples.

The J gene is TRBJ2-1, the V gene TRBV4-1; 10 bases agree with TRBD2. V was pared by 0 bases and J by 3 bases, with 5 bases of the junction left unmatched. Per the germline V gene, CDR1 is MGHRA and CDR2 is YSYEKL. The CDR3 sequence is 17 residues long. CDR3: CASSQDPTSGIYNEQFF. The CDR3 DNA reads as TGCGCCAGCAGCCAAGATCCCACTAGCGGGATCTACAATGAGCAGTTCTTC.

The V gene is TRBV4-3, the J gene TRBJ1-1; no clear D gene. This CDR3 comprises 16 residues. V lost 0 bases to trimming and J lost 0 bases, with 11 bases between them. Germline V gives CDR1 LGHNA, CDR2 YSLEER. The CDR3 here is CASSQDGGIMNTEAFF. As DNA, the CDR3 is TGCGCCAGCAGCCAAGATGGCGGAATCATGAACACTGAAGCTTTCTTT.

The rearrangement joins TRBV2 to TRBJ1-3; D is ambiguous. V was clipped by 2 bases and J by 6 bases, with 17 bases between them. The CDR3 is 16 amino acids. Germline CDR1 and CDR2: SNHLY and FYNNEI. The DNA for the CDR3 is TGTGCCAGCAGTGAAAGGTTGCAAGTTTACATAAACACCATATATTTT. Protein sequence: CASSERLQVYINTIYF.

The chain carries TRBV13 and TRBJ2-7; 12 nucleotides agree with TRBD2. The CDR3 runs to 16 residues. Per germline, CDR1 PRHDT and CDR2 FYEKMQ (reference sequence). V trimming: 4 bases; J trimming: 5 bases; junction bases outside the gene matches: 9. The CDR3 loop is CASSWWASGRGNEQYF. CDR3 DNA sequence: TGTGCCAGCAGCTGGTGGGCTAGCGGGAGGGGCAACGAGCAGTACTTC.

The chain uses TRBV9 and TRBJ1-1; D unresolved. Looked up from germline, CDR1 is SGDLS and CDR2 is YYNGEE. The CDR3 sequence is 15 residues long. Between the trimmed V and J ends, which lost 0 bases and 1 base, there was a span of 10 bases. The CDR3 DNA follows: TGTGCCAGCAGCGTAGGATGGGGAAGGAACACTGAAGCTTTCTTT. Protein product: CASSVGWGRNTEAFF.

The chain links TRBV19 to TRBJ2-3; D may be TRBD2 (5 bases). Trimming removed 5 bases at V and 3 bases at J, with 15 bases between. Germline V lookup: CDR1 LNHDA, CDR2 SQIVND (reference sequence). The CDR3 consists of 15 residues. DNA of the CDR3: TGTGCCAGTAGTTTGGGAGACTGGGCGACAGATACGCAGTATTTT. Its translation is CASSLGDWATDTQYF.

The chain is built from TRBV7-8 and TRBJ2-5; the D is unclear. TRBJ2-7 matches the DNA end more closely, so the J call is doubtful. The CDR3 is 13 residues long. Germline V gene lookup returns CDR1 SGHVS and CDR2 FQNEAQ. The CDR3 bases are TGTGCCAGCAGCTTAGGTCTAGGCTACGAGCAGTACTTC. Translating gives CASSLGLGYEQYF.

The V and J genes are TRBV27 and TRBJ1-5, with D tentatively TRBD1 (6 bases). This CDR3 comprises 14 residues. V lost 6 bases, J lost 7 bases, and 16 bases lay in between. Germline V gene data show CDR1 as MNHEY and CDR2 as SMNVEV (reference sequence). The CDR3 bases are TGTGCCAGCAGCCCCATGGGGGGCTGGCAGCCCCAGCATTTT. Translated, it gives CASSPMGGWQPQHF.

The CDR3 DNA reads as TGTGCCAGGGCGGATGGGGTTCTTGGCTACACCTTC. Amino acid sequence: CARADGVLGYTF. The V gene is TRBV2, the J gene TRBJ1-2; D remains unclear. V lost 9 bases, J lost 7 bases, and 15 bases lay in between. The CDR3 has 12 amino acids. Germline CDR1 and CDR2: SNHLY and FYNNEI.

With respect to this clone: Other DNA sequences within the sample encode an identical CDR3. This rearrangement joins TRBV9 to TRBJ2-1; D may be TRBD2 (6 bases). Trimming removed 0 bases at V and 4 bases at J, with 11 bases between. Per the germline V gene, CDR1 is SGDLS and CDR2 is YYNGEE. This CDR3 is built from 15 residues. Here the CDR3 DNA reads TGTGCCAGCAGCGTAGGGAGGGGCGCTTACAATGAGCAGTTCTTC. This gives the protein CASSVGRGAYNEQFF.

V gene TRBV27 combines with J gene TRBJ2-7, with 7 bases that match TRBD1. Germline lookup yields CDR1 MNHEY and CDR2 SMNVEV (reference sequence). With V trimmed by 8 bases and J by 4 bases, 11 bases remained unmatched. This CDR3 is built from 14 residues. CDR3 nucleotide sequence: TGTGCCAGCTCCGGGACAGTCAGGGGTTACGAGCAGTACTTC. This encodes CASSGTVRGYEQYF.

This chain connects TRBV19 to TRBJ2-1, with 10 nucleotides matching TRBD2. Unmatched junction bases numbered 6, after V lost 3 bases and J lost 4 bases. The germline V gene encodes CDR1 LNHDA and CDR2 SQIVND (reference sequence). The CDR3 spans 16 residues. This CDR3 reads CASSIGGLAEYNEQFF. In DNA form, the CDR3 reads TGTGCCAGTAGTATTGGAGGACTAGCGGAATACAATGAGCAGTTCTTC. Supplemented by reference TRBV19 and TRBJ2-1, the full variable domain reads DGGITQSPKYLFRKEGQNVTLSCEQNLNHDAMYWYRQDPGQGLRLIYYSQIVNDFQKGDIAEGYSVSREKKESFPLTVTSAQKNPTAFYLCASSIGGLAEYNEQFFGPGTRLTVL.

The rearrangement uses TRBV11-3 and TRBJ2-3; 11 bases are a match to TRBD2. CDR1 and CDR2 (germline): SGHNT, YENEEA. V was pared by 3 bases and J by 4 bases, with 3 bases of the junction left unmatched. The CDR3 length is 15 residues. CDR3 sequence: CASSLSSGRSDTQYF. CDR3 DNA: TGTGCCAGCAGCTTGTCTAGCGGGAGGTCAGATACGCAGTATTTT.

The chain has TRBV5-1 and TRBJ2-1; the D is unclear. Germline lookup yields CDR1 SGHRS and CDR2 YFSETQ. This CDR3 is 13 amino acids long. The V gene lost 3 bases and the J gene lost 7 bases, with 11 bases spanning the gap. The DNA for the CDR3 is TGCGCCAGCAGCTCCCTAGTAGGGAATGAGCAGTTCTTC. This sequence encodes CASSSLVGNEQFF.

The CDR3 loop is CASSLVAADYEQYF. CDR3 nucleotides: TGTGCCAGCAGCTTAGTAGCGGCGGACTACGAGCAGTACTTC. This chain joins TRBV13 and TRBJ2-7; tentative D call: TRBD2 (6 bases). Deletions cut 1 base from V and 3 bases from J, with 10 bases between. The CDR3 consists of 14 residues. CDR1 and CDR2 (germline): PRHDT, FYEKMQ (reference sequence).

This chain joins TRBV18 and TRBJ2-2; TRBD1 might be the D (5 bases). Germline V CDR1 and CDR2: KGHSH, LQKENI. The germline V and J ends were trimmed by 1 base and 0 bases, with 15 bases remaining between them. The CDR3 extends over 18 amino acids. The chain's CDR3 is CASSPLRRARANTGELFF. DNA of the CDR3: TGTGCCAGCTCACCACTCCGTCGCGCCAGGGCGAACACCGGGGAGCTGTTTTTT.

V and J are TRBV7-3 and TRBJ2-7; D not certain. The CDR3 runs to 13 residues. Deletions cut 5 bases from V and 3 bases from J, with 11 bases between. Germline V gene data show CDR1 as SGHTA and CDR2 as FQGTGA. CDR3 loop: CASSPGPNYEQYF. The CDR3 region has the DNA TGTGCCAGCAGCCCCGGACCGAACTACGAGCAGTACTTC. The full variable domain, in which reference TRBV7-3 and TRBJ2-7 provide the parts outside the CDR3, is GAGVSQTPSNKVTEKGKYVELRCDPISGHTALYWYRQSLGQGPEFLIYFQGTGAADDSGLPNDRFFAVRPEGSVSTLKIQRTERGDSAVYLCASSPGPNYEQYFGPGTRLTVT.

The CDR3 DNA reads as TGTGCCAGCAGCTTAGAGGTTACCCCCCCCGACGAGCAGTACTTC. This sequence encodes CASSLEVTPPDEQYF. V and J are TRBV7-9 and TRBJ2-7, with D unclear. The CDR3 is made up of 15 amino acids. The V and J ends lost 1 base and 5 bases respectively, with 15 bases between them. Germline values: CDR1 SEHNR, CDR2 FQNEAQ (reference sequence).

The chain is built from TRBV30 and TRBJ1-5, with D unclear. Germline CDR1 GTSNPN, CDR2 SVGIG (reference sequence). The V gene lost 0 bases and the J gene lost 3 bases, with 9 bases spanning the gap. The CDR3 runs 14 residues. CDR3 loop: CAWSVRDTNQPQHF. CDR3 sequence (DNA): TGTGCCTGGAGTGTACGGGATACCAATCAGCCCCAGCATTTT.

This chain connects TRBV25-1 to TRBJ1-4; 7 positions match TRBD1. Germline CDR1 is MGHDK and CDR2 is SYGVNS. The V gene end was trimmed by 1 base and the J gene end by 7 bases; junction bases not matched to a gene: 12. This CDR3 is built from 17 residues. The CDR3 nucleotides read TGTGCCAGCAGTGAATCGACAGGGCGGGAAGGGGGTGAAAAACTGTTTTTT. Protein: CASSESTGREGGEKLFF.